This TCR beta chain was recovered during a study of response to subunit inactivated influenza vaccine. This CDR3 is built from 14 residues. Germline CDR1 and CDR2: LGHNA and YSLEER. Trimming left V 0 bases short and J 5 bases short, with 11 bases between. Points on this clonotype: Its antigen remains unidentified.

Study-wide results and caveats: With each seasonal influenza vaccination, the authors suggested, few new T cells are recruited.

MiXCR, run by TCRdb on the RT-PCR reads, gives a single entry per CDR3 protein. Of around 530,000 distinct CDR3 sequences in the sample, 16% were seen once. V usage is TRBV4-3 and J usage is TRBJ2-7; possibly TRBD1 for D (6 bases). The starting material was CD4+ T cells sorted from PBMCs, obtained 23 to 25 months after vaccination. The receptor comes from a man aged 50 to 69 who received an inactivated influenza vaccine. CDR3 coding DNA: TGCGCCAGCAGCCAAGACCCTCAGGGGAACGAGCAGTACTTC. Residues: CASSQDPQGNEQYF.